A selection of T cell receptor beta chains follows, all from one sample in a study of T cells after yellow fever vaccination. MiXCR was run by TCRdb on the 5' RACE reads, yielding one entry per CDR3 protein. Among some 320,000 distinct CDR3 sequences listed, around 9.3% were seen once. This material consisted of CD4+ T cells sorted from PBMCs, taken 5 days after the yellow fever booster vaccination. The receptors stem from a man younger than 30 who received the YFV17D yellow fever vaccine. Each CDR3 is given with its conserved first and last residue. D genes are given only for firm matches. The size of a clone is reported for some rows only, either as once, few or many, or as a class for expanded clones.

NA	TRBJ2-5	NA	TRBV7-9	CASSLGRKGTQYF	TGTGCCAGCAGCCTGGGTAGGAAGGGGACCCAGTACTTC
NA	TRBJ2-2	many	TRBV2	CASKLSRTGELFF	TGTGCCAGCAAGCTATCCCGGACCGGGGAGCTGTTTTTT
TRBD2	TRBJ2-1	NA	TRBV2	CASSARLAGGLLGGQFF	TGTGCCAGCAGTGCCCGGCTAGCGGGGGGGCTCCTAGGCGGGCAGTTCTTC
NA	TRBJ2-3	few	TRBV5-5	CASNPRPDTQYF	TGTGCCAGCAACCCGCGGCCAGATACGCAGTATTTT
TRBD2	TRBJ2-3	NA	TRBV30	CAWSGLAGAPDTQYF	TGTGCCTGGAGTGGACTAGCGGGGGCCCCAGATACGCAGTATTTT
TRBD1	TRBJ2-2	NA	TRBV7-2	CASSFRQGNTGELFF	TGTGCCAGCAGCTTCAGACAGGGGAACACCGGGGAGCTGTTTTTT
TRBD1	TRBJ1-2	few	TRBV2	CASSPGQGVDGYTF	TGTGCCAGCAGCCCGGGACAGGGTGTAGATGGCTACACCTTC
NA	TRBJ1-4	NA	TRBV5-6	CASSEPDRLKLFF	TGTGCCAGCAGCGAACCGGACAGACTAAAACTGTTTTTT
NA	TRBJ2-2	NA	TRBV11-2	CASSQPANTGELFF	TGTGCCAGCAGCCAACCCGCGAACACCGGGGAGCTGTTTTTT
NA	TRBJ1-5	many	TRBV12-3/TRBV12-4	CASSHGTVDIPQHF	TGTGCCAGCAGTCACGGGACGGTAGATATCCCCCAGCATTTT
TRBD1	TRBJ1-5	NA	TRBV16	CASSPDRMQPQHF	TGTGCCAGCAGCCCGGACAGGATGCAGCCCCAGCATTTT
NA	TRBJ2-3	many	TRBV5-1	CASTLGQATDTQYF	TGCGCCAGCACCTTAGGGCAGGCTACAGATACGCAGTATTTT
NA	TRBJ1-1	many	TRBV24-1	CATSDWDTAFF	TGTGCCACCAGTGATTGGGACACTGCTTTCTTT
TRBD2	TRBJ2-1	many	TRBV5-1	CASSFASGEYNEQFF	TGCGCCAGCAGCTTCGCTAGCGGGGAGTACAATGAGCAGTTCTTC
TRBD2	TRBJ2-3	NA	TRBV11-2	CASSLGTRTSEYF	TGTGCCAGCAGCTTAGGGACTCGGACTAGCGAGTATTTT
NA	TRBJ1-6	NA	TRBV12-3/TRBV12-4	CASSFRRGAPLHF	TGTGCCAGCAGTTTCAGGAGGGGCGCACCCCTCCACTTT
NA	TRBJ1-4	NA	TRBV20-1	CSARDDGRGNEKLFF	TGCAGTGCTAGAGATGACGGCAGGGGTAATGAAAAACTGTTTTTT
NA	TRBJ1-4	NA	TRBV7-2	CASSPSRSTNEKLFF	TGTGCCAGCAGCCCCAGCCGATCAACTAATGAAAAACTGTTTTTT
NA	TRBJ2-3	few	TRBV4-2	CASSQGPGGEADTQYF	TGTGCCAGCAGCCAAGGTCCGGGCGGGGAGGCAGATACGCAGTATTTT
NA	TRBJ2-3	NA	TRBV2	CASSTTGRADTQYF	TGTGCCAGCAGTACGACGGGAAGGGCAGATACGCAGTATTTT
NA	TRBJ2-5	few	TRBV5-4	CASSLEEGIRETQYF	TGTGCCAGCAGCTTGGAAGAGGGGATACGAGAGACCCAGTACTTC
NA	TRBJ1-5	NA	TRBV7-9	CASSKGGNNQPQHF	TGTGCCAGCAGCAAGGGGGGTAATAATCAGCCCCAGCATTTT
NA	TRBJ2-5	many	TRBV18	CASSPGAGRETQYF	TGTGCCAGCTCACCGGGGGCAGGGAGAGAGACCCAGTACTTC
NA	TRBJ1-1	NA	TRBV29-1	CSAHLWDTEAFF	TGCAGCGCCCACCTCTGGGACACTGAAGCTTTCTTT
NA	TRBJ1-5	many	TRBV29-1	CSGSEGPQHF	TGCAGCGGCTCCGAAGGGCCCCAGCATTTT
NA	TRBJ1-4	many	TRBV20-1	CSARLGATNEKLFF	TGCAGTGCTAGGTTGGGGGCAACTAATGAAAAACTGTTTTTT
NA	TRBJ1-1	few	TRBV12-3/TRBV12-4	CASRDFGGGNTEAFF	TGTGCCAGCAGAGACTTCGGGGGCGGAAACACTGAAGCTTTCTTT
NA	TRBJ1-5	few	TRBV19	CASSIGSFNQPQHF	TGTGCCAGTAGTATCGGTTCCTTCAATCAGCCCCAGCATTTT
TRBD1	TRBJ1-2	NA	TRBV27	CASRDSGTGIRNGYTF	TGTGCCAGCAGGGACTCCGGGACAGGGATCCGCAATGGCTACACCTTC
NA	TRBJ2-1	NA	TRBV7-2	CASSSPVLNEQFF	TGTGCCAGCAGCTCCCCCGTGCTCAATGAGCAGTTCTTC
NA	TRBJ1-6	NA	TRBV25-1	CASRAGRPSSYNSPLHF	TGTGCCAGCAGAGCCGGACGGCCGAGCTCCTATAATTCACCCCTCCACTTT
NA	TRBJ1-5	NA	TRBV18	CASSPGGAAYSNQPQHF	TGTGCCAGCTCACCCGGGGGGGCCGCCTATAGCAATCAGCCCCAGCATTTT
NA	TRBJ1-1	NA	TRBV5-1	CASSFRGMNTEAFF	TGCGCCAGCAGCTTTAGGGGAATGAACACTGAAGCTTTCTTT
NA	TRBJ2-7	many	TRBV7-8	CASSLAAGDRHETYEQYF	TGTGCCAGCAGCTTAGCTGCTGGAGACAGGCACGAAACCTACGAGCAGTACTTC
TRBD2	TRBJ2-5	few	TRBV20-1	CSGGASGQETQYF	TGCAGTGGCGGAGCTAGCGGGCAAGAGACCCAGTACTTC
NA	TRBJ2-2	many	TRBV4-1	CASSQAPSARPGELFF	TGCGCCAGCAGCCAGGCACCTAGCGCGCGACCCGGGGAGCTGTTTTTT
TRBD2	TRBJ2-3	many	TRBV7-9	CASSSPAGRASDTQYF	TGTGCCAGCAGCTCCCCAGCGGGGCGTGCCTCAGATACGCAGTATTTT